This T cell receptor beta chain is drawn from a study of shared clonotypes between healthy human individuals. This table comes from immunoSEQ multiplex PCR, and its TCRdb copy is limited to in-frame clones, with some not included. Of roughly 530,000 clones in the sample, less than 96% were seen once. This clone has just one count. What it binds is not known. Overall study results and limits: Larger estimated richness was generally recorded for naive subsets relative to memory subsets. What rarefaction showed was incomplete sorted-subset sequencing despite large depth.

V lost 5 bases and J lost 1; bases outside the gene matches: 6. Germline lookup yields CDR1 LNHDA and CDR2 SQIVND (reference sequence). CDR3 size: 16 residues. What was sequenced was naive CD4+ T cells sorted from blood. Described subset: CD45RA+ positively selected. V usage is TRBV19 and J usage is TRBJ2-2, with 8 bases lining up with TRBD2. The TCR comes from a young woman in good health. This CDR3 is CASSSHSGVNTGELFF. CDR3 sequence (DNA): TGTGCCAGTAGTTCACATAGCGGGGTGAACACCGGGGAGCTGTTTTTT.